The 9 T cell receptor beta chains in this list originate from one sample, sequenced in a study of tumor and adjacent non-tumor tissue in lung cancer. TCRbeta libraries were built with three rounds of nested PCR, modified from ARM-PCR. TCRdb fed the multiplex PCR reads into MiXCR, producing one record per CDR3 protein. The table records some 100,000 distinct CDR3 sequences, approximately 60% of them present only once. This sample's RNA came from whole unsorted tissue. The normal lung tissue was taken more than 3 cm from the tumor edge. Source material: distant non-tumor lung tissue. These receptors all stem from a man aged 25-45 years with non-small cell lung cancer.

This clonotype was detected many times. The chain links TRBV6-5 to TRBJ1-6; no reliable D call. V lost 0 bases, J lost 0 bases, and 6 bases lay in between. Germline lookup yields CDR1 MNHEY and CDR2 SVGAGI. The CDR3 runs to 16 residues. CDR3 loop: CASSYSPGSYNSPLHF. CDR3 bases: TGTGCCAGCAGTTACTCTCCAGGCTCCTATAATTCACCCCTCCACTTT.

The V call is TRBV20-1, the J call TRBJ1-1; tentative D call: TRBD1 (5 bases). The CDR3 is made up of 13 amino acids. Trimming removed 6 bases from V and 5 bases from J, with 16 bases in between. Germline V gives CDR1 DFQATT, CDR2 SNEGSKA (reference sequence). The CDR3 reads CSAVIGEGTEAFF. The DNA for the CDR3 is TGCAGTGCCGTTATAGGGGAGGGGACTGAAGCTTTCTTT.

A few counts support this clonotype. The J gene is TRBJ1-1, the V gene TRBV7-3; possible D gene TRBD1, 6 bases. Germline assignment: CDR1 SGHTA and CDR2 FQGTGA. V dropped 5 bases and J dropped 3 bases, with 10 bases sitting between them. The CDR3 sequence is 13 residues long. The CDR3 spells CASSDYRDTEAFF. The CDR3 coding sequence is TGTGCCAGCAGCGATTACAGGGACACTGAAGCTTTCTTT.

The gene calls are TRBV4-1 and TRBJ2-7; TRBD1 matches 11 bases. This CDR3 has 14 residues. The junction had 6 bases not matched to a gene; V was cut back by 2 bases and J by 9 bases. Germline V gives CDR1 MGHRA, CDR2 YSYEKL. CDR3 residues: CASSQWTGGGVQYF. In DNA, the CDR3 is TGCGCCAGCAGCCAATGGACAGGGGGCGGTGTGCAGTACTTC.

As for this clonotype: Mismatch with germline at one junction end may stem from a read error. The chain is built from TRBV6-2 or TRBV6-3 and TRBJ2-1, with 14 bases matching TRBD2. This CDR3 is built from 15 residues. From germline, CDR1 is MNHEY and CDR2 SVGEGT. CDR3 sequence reads: CAINPGLAGGAEQLF. The CDR3 DNA follows: TGTGCCATCAACCCCGGACTAGCGGGGGGCGCGGAGCAGCTCTTC.

This clonotype was seen once. The germline gene is not matched at one end of the junction; a read error may be the cause. J is TRBJ2-5 and V is TRBV7-3; D is undetermined. The germline V gene has CDR1 SGHTA and CDR2 FQGTGA. The CDR3 sequence is 11 residues long. The CDR3 reads CASSLGKPQNF. CDR3 DNA sequence: TGTGCCAGCAGCTTAGGGAAGCCCCAGAACTTC.

This clonotype was seen a few times. The J gene is TRBJ2-1, the V gene TRBV5-1; 9 bases fit TRBD1. This CDR3 is built from 16 residues. The germline gives CDR1 SGHRS, CDR2 YFSETQ. V dropped 0 bases and J dropped 2; count of bases not matched to a gene: 3. The CDR3 DNA reads TGCGCCAGCAGCTTGGTACGGGACAGGGCCTACAATGAGCAGTTCTTC. Protein sequence: CASSLVRDRAYNEQFF.

To note about this clonotype: A much larger clone differs from this one at a single base, so this may be a read error. This chain links TRBV6-2 or TRBV6-3 with TRBJ1-1, with 7 bases fitting TRBD1. V shed 10 bases and J 3 bases; nucleotides not matched to a gene: 8. This CDR3 is 13 amino acids long. CDR1 MNHEY and CDR2 SVGEGT come from the germline V gene. The CDR3 region has the DNA TGTGCCATCAGGGGGGACAGCCACACTGAAGCTTTCTTT. It translates to CAIRGDSHTEAFF.

The J gene is TRBJ1-1, the V gene TRBV5-1; D is undetermined. The length of the CDR3 is 17 residues. Trimming took 5 bases from V and 4 from J, leaving 24 bases between them. Germline-derived CDR1 and CDR2 are SGHRS and YFSETQ. The chain's CDR3 is CASSLTPGGGLITEAFF. The CDR3 DNA follows: TGCGCCAGCAGTTTAACCCCGGGCGGCGGGTTGATCACTGAAGCTTTCTTT.